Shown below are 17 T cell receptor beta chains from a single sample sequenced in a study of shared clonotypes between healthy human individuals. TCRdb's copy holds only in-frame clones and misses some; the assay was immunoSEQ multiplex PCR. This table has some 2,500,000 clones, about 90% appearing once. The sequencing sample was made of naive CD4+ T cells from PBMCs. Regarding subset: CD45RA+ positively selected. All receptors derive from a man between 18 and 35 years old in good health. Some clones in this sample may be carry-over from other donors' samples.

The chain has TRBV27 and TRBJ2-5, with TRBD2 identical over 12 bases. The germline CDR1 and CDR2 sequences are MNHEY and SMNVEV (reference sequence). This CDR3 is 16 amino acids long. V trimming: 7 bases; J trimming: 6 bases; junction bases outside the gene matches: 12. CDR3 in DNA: TGTGCCAGCAAAGTGGAGCTAGCGGGAGGGATGAAGACCCAGTACTTC. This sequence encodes CASKVELAGGMKTQYF.

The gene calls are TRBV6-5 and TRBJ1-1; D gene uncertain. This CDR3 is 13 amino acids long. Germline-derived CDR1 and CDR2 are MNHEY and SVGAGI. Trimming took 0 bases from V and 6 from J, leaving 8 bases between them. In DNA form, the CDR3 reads TGTGCCAGCAGTTACTCGACCCCACCTGAAGCTTTCTTT. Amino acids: CASSYSTPPEAFF.

The CDR3 protein is CASSRSPGGDTQYF. For the CDR3, the DNA is TGCGCCAGCAGCCGAAGTCCAGGGGGAGATACGCAGTATTTT. The gene calls are TRBV5-1 and TRBJ2-3; TRBD1 matches at 7 bases. Germline V gives CDR1 SGHRS, CDR2 YFSETQ. The CDR3 has 14 residues. Trimming removed 4 bases from V and 5 bases from J; junction bases left unmatched: 7.

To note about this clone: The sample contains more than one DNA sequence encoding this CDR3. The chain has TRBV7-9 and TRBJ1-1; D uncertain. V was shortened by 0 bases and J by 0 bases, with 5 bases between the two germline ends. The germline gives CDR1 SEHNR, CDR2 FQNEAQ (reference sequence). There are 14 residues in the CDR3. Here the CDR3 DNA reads TGTGCCAGCAGCTTAGCCCCTATGAACACTGAAGCTTTCTTT. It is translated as CASSLAPMNTEAFF.

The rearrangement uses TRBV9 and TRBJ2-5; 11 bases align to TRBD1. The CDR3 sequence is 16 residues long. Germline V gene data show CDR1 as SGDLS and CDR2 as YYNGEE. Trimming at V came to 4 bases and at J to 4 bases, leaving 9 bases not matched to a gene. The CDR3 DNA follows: TGTGCCAGCAGCCCCGGACAGGGGGCTGAAAGAGAGACCCAGTACTTC. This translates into CASSPGQGAERETQYF.

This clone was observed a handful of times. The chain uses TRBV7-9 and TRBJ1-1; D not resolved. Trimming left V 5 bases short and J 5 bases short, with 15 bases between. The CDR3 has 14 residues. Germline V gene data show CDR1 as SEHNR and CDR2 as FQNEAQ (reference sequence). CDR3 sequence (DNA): TGTGCCAGCAGCCCGCCCATGACTACAACTGAAGCTTTCTTT. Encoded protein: CASSPPMTTTEAFF.

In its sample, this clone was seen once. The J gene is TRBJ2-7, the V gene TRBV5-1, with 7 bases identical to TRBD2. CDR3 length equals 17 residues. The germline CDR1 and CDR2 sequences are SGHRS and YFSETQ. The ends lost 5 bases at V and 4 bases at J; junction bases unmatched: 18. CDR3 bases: TGCGCCAGCAGTAGGGCCCCGCCTCCGGGACTAATTTACGAGCAGTACTTC. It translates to CASSRAPPPGLIYEQYF.

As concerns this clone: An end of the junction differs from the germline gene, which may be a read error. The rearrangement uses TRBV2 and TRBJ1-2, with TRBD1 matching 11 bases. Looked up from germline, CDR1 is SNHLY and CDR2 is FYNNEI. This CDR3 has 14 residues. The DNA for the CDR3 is TGTGCCAGCGGACAGGGGGCGAGAAGGGATAGAGTCTCCTTC. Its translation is CASGQGARRDRVSF.

The CDR3 sequence is CASIVGTGDLDTQYF. CDR3 nucleotides: TGCGCCAGCATTGTTGGGACAGGGGATCTAGATACGCAGTATTTT. This chain uses TRBV5-1 with TRBJ2-3; 10 positions match TRBD1. The CDR3 sequence is 15 residues long. Germline V gene sequence: CDR1 SGHRS, CDR2 YFSETQ. V trimming: 6 bases; J trimming: 5 bases; junction bases outside the gene matches: 9.

CDR3 DNA sequence: TGTGCCACCCGCAGGGCTACCTACGAGCAGTACTTC. Translating gives CATRRATYEQYF. V and J are TRBV28 and TRBJ2-7; weak D call: TRBD1 (5 bases). V was clipped by 10 bases and J by 2 bases, with 12 bases between them. The CDR3 runs to 12 residues. Per germline, CDR1 MDHEN and CDR2 SYDVKM.

CDR3 sequence reads: CASSLKTGNHGYTF. Written as DNA, the CDR3 is TGTGCCAGCAGCCTCAAGACAGGGAACCATGGCTACACCTTC. This chain links TRBV9 with TRBJ1-2; TRBD1 matches 7 bases. J lost 6 bases, V lost 4 bases, and 9 bases had no gene match. The germline gives CDR1 SGDLS, CDR2 YYNGEE. The CDR3 contains 14 residues.

This chain's CDR3 is CASSLVGQGPLKTEAFF. For the CDR3, the DNA is TGTGCCAGCAGCTTGGTTGGACAGGGACCTCTTAAAACTGAAGCTTTCTTT. The chain carries TRBV5-4 and TRBJ1-1, with 8 bases matching TRBD1. Per the germline V gene, CDR1 is SGHNT and CDR2 is YYREEE (reference sequence). The V and J ends lost 0 bases and 5 bases, in that order; junction bases with no gene match: 12. The CDR3 is 17 amino acids.

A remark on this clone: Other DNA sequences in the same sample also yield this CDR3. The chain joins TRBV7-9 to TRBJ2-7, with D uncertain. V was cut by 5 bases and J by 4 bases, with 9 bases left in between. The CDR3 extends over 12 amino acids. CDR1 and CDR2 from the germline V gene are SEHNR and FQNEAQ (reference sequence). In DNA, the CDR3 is TGTGCCAGCAGCCGCGAAGTATACGAGCAGTACTTC. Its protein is CASSREVYEQYF. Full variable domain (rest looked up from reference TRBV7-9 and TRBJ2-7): DTGVSQNPRHKITKRGQNVTFRCDPISEHNRLYWYRQTLGQGPEFLTYFQNEAQLEKSRLLSDRFSAERPKGSFSTLEIQRTEQGDSAMYLCASSREVYEQYFGPGTRLTVT.

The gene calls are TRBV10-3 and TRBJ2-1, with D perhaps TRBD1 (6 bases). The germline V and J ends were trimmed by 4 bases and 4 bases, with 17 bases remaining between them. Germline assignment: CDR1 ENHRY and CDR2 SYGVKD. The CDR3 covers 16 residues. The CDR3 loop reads CAISGRQDSRYNEQFF. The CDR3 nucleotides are TGTGCCATCAGTGGCCGGCAGGACAGCCGGTACAATGAGCAGTTCTTC.

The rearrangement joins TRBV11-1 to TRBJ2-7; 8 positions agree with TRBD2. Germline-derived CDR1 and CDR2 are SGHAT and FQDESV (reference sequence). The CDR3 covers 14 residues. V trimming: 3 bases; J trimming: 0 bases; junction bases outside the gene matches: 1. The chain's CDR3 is CASSFAGGSYEQYF. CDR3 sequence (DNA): TGTGCCAGCAGCTTTGCGGGAGGCTCCTACGAGCAGTACTTC. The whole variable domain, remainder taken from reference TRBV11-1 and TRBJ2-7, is EAEVAQSPRYKITEKSQAVAFWCDPISGHATLYWYRQILGQGPELLVQFQDESVVDDSQLPKDRFSAERLKGVDSTLKIQPAELGDSAMYLCASSFAGGSYEQYFGPGTRLTVT.

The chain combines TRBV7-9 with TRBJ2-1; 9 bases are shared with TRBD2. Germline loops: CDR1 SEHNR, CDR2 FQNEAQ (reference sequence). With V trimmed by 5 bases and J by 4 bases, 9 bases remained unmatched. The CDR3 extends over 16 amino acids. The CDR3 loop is CASSPPGGRGYNEQFF. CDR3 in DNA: TGTGCCAGCAGCCCGCCGGGCGGGAGGGGATACAATGAGCAGTTCTTC.

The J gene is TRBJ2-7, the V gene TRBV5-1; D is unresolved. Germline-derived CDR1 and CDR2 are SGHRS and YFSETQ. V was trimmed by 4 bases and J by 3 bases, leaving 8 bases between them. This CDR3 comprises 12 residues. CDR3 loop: CASSDSFYEQYF. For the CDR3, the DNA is TGCGCCAGCAGCGATAGCTTCTACGAGCAGTACTTC. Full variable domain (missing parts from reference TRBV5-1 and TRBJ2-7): KAGVTQTPRYLIKTRGQQVTLSCSPISGHRSVSWYQQTPGQGLQFLFEYFSETQRNKGNFPGRFSGRQFSNSRSEMNVSTLELGDSALYLCASSDSFYEQYFGPGTRLTVT.